These 25 T cell receptor beta chains share one sample of origin, sequenced in a study of blood T cell repertoires in COVID-19. Using immunoSEQ multiplex PCR, the repertoire was profiled, and TCRdb retains in-frame clones only, with some absent. The sample includes about 310,000 clones, 89% of them seen just once. Input material: PBMCs or T cells enriched from blood (not recorded which). The origin of the receptors is a man in his 60s who had recovered from COVID-19.

The rearrangement joins TRBV20-1 to TRBJ2-1; D possibly corresponds to TRBD1 (7 bases). Germline CDR1 DFQATT, CDR2 SNEGSKA (reference sequence). The CDR3 sequence is 11 residues long. Trimming took off 3 bases at V and 8 bases at J, with 8 bases between the two ends. The CDR3 bases are TGCAGTGCTAGCAGGGGGGATGAGCAGTTCTTC. Protein sequence: CSASRGDEQFF.

Only one count was recorded for this clone. Different DNA sequences within this sample yield the same CDR3. The genes are TRBV9 and TRBJ2-1; the D is unclear. Germline CDR1 SGDLS, CDR2 YYNGEE. The CDR3 runs to 13 residues. Between the trimmed V and J ends, which lost 1 base and 4 bases, there was a span of 6 bases. The CDR3 region has the DNA TGTGCCAGCAGCGTATCAGGTTACAATGAGCAGTTCTTC. Translated: CASSVSGYNEQFF.

This clone was detected a few times. This chain uses TRBV3-1 (or the pseudogene TRBV3-2) with TRBJ2-7; perhaps TRBD2 as D (6 bases). V lost 3 bases and J lost 2, with 14 bases in between. Germline values: CDR1 LGHDT, CDR2 YNNKEL (reference sequence). The CDR3 runs 15 residues. The CDR3 sequence: CASSHLGGQTYEQYF. The CDR3 DNA reads TGTGCCAGCAGCCACCTCGGAGGGCAAACCTACGAGCAGTACTTC.

CDR3: CASSLLAGGTGELFF. Here the CDR3 DNA reads TGTGCCAGCAGCTTACTAGCGGGAGGTACCGGGGAGCTGTTTTTT. The chain uses TRBV7-6 and TRBJ2-2; 11 nucleotides agree with TRBD2. Germline V gene data show CDR1 as SGHVS and CDR2 as FNYEAQ. The junction had 1 base not matched to a gene; V was cut back by 2 bases and J by 5 bases. The CDR3 has 15 amino acids.

This chain uses TRBV2 with TRBJ1-2; D is perhaps TRBD1 (5 bases). The germline V gene encodes CDR1 SNHLY and CDR2 FYNNEI. V was trimmed by 3 bases and J by 1 base, leaving 12 bases between them. CDR3 length equals 15 residues. CDR3: CASSEVLGHNYGYTF. CDR3 DNA: TGTGCCAGCAGTGAGGTCTTGGGGCATAACTATGGCTACACCTTC.

The chain combines TRBV4-1 with TRBJ2-4; tentatively, D is TRBD1 (5 bases). In germline, CDR1 is MGHRA, CDR2 YSYEKL. The CDR3 spans 17 residues. V lost 1 base to trimming and J lost 0 bases, with 13 bases between them. The CDR3, as DNA: TGCGCCAGCAGCCAAGCCGTCGACAGTCAAGCCAAAAACATTCAGTACTTC. This codes for CASSQAVDSQAKNIQYF.

The chain has TRBV14 and TRBJ1-3, with D unclear. V lost 5 bases and J lost 0, with 20 bases in between. The CDR3 runs to 18 residues. Per germline, CDR1 SGHDN and CDR2 FVKESK. The CDR3, as DNA: TGTGCCAGCAGCTTTCGTAACCCGGGTCCCAGCTCTGGAAACACCATATATTTT. This translates into CASSFRNPGPSSGNTIYF.

The V gene is TRBV27, the J gene TRBJ2-3; 10 nucleotides agree with TRBD1. Germline V lookup: CDR1 MNHEY, CDR2 SMNVEV (reference sequence). This CDR3 is built from 16 residues. The V gene end was trimmed by 3 bases and the J gene end by 4 bases; junction bases not matched to a gene: 7. The CDR3 bases are TGTGCCAGCAGTTTTCTGACAGGGGGCGGATCAGATACGCAGTATTTT. This gives the protein CASSFLTGGGSDTQYF.

This chain links TRBV21-1 with TRBJ1-6. TRBV21-1 represents a pseudogene. The CDR3 sequence is 16 residues long. CDR3 residues: CASVPGYHYATSPLHF. In DNA, the CDR3 is TGTGCCAGCGTCCCGGGGTATCACTACGCTACTTCACCCCTCCACTTT.

The V gene is TRBV3-1 (or the pseudogene TRBV3-2), the J gene TRBJ2-6; no clear D gene. The germline V gene has CDR1 LGHDT and CDR2 YNNKEL (reference sequence). V was trimmed by 4 bases and J by 4 bases, leaving 5 bases between them. This CDR3 region has 13 residues. CDR3 in amino acids: CASSPSGANVLTF. The CDR3 DNA reads as TGTGCCAGCAGCCCCTCGGGGGCCAACGTCCTGACTTTC.

The rearrangement links TRBV6-5 to TRBJ1-3, with D perhaps TRBD1 (5 bases). CDR3 length equals 15 residues. Germline CDR1 and CDR2: MNHEY and SVGAGI. V lost 8 bases and J 4 bases, leaving 18 bases between the germline ends. For the CDR3, the DNA is TGTGCCAGCGGGATCCAGGGATTGGGAGGAAACACCATATATTTT. Amino acids: CASGIQGLGGNTIYF.

The genes are TRBV28 and TRBJ2-5; 11 bases are a match to TRBD2. The V gene's germline CDR1 is MDHEN and CDR2 SYDVKM. This CDR3 is built from 17 residues. Germline trimming cut 5 bases from V and 4 bases from J; bases unmatched to any gene: 12. CDR3 loop: CASSRTVTSGKGETQYF. The CDR3 DNA reads TGTGCCAGCAGTCGGACGGTGACTAGCGGGAAGGGAGAGACCCAGTACTTC.

The rearrangement uses TRBV28 and TRBJ1-1, with D possibly matching TRBD1 (5 bases). This CDR3 contains 15 residues. Germline V gene sequence: CDR1 MDHEN, CDR2 SYDVKM. Trimming took 6 bases from V and 0 from J, leaving 14 bases between them. The CDR3 region has the DNA TGTGCCAGCAGACCTTCACAGGTTATGAACACTGAAGCTTTCTTT. This encodes CASRPSQVMNTEAFF.

The rearrangement joins TRBV18 to TRBJ2-3; 8 bases fit TRBD1. This CDR3 is built from 15 residues. CDR1 is KGHSH and CDR2 is LQKENI in the germline V gene. Trimming removed 9 bases from V and 2 bases from J; junction bases left unmatched: 10. The CDR3 nucleotides read TGTGCCAGTGGGAAAGGGACAGGTTTCACAGATACGCAGTATTTT. It yields the protein CASGKGTGFTDTQYF.

V and J are TRBV18 and TRBJ1-4; 10 nucleotides line up with TRBD1. Germline CDR1 KGHSH, CDR2 LQKENI. The CDR3 totals 14 residues. The junction had 8 bases not matched to a gene; V was cut back by 8 bases and J by 8 bases. The CDR3 loop reads CASQSGTGDEKLFF. The CDR3, as DNA: TGTGCCAGCCAGTCCGGGACAGGGGACGAAAAACTGTTTTTT.

V usage is TRBV7-2 and J usage is TRBJ2-1; 9 bases fit TRBD1. CDR1 and CDR2 (germline): SGHTA, FQGNSA. Unmatched junction bases numbered 11, after V lost 7 bases and J lost 7 bases. This CDR3 is 15 amino acids long. The CDR3 nucleotides are TGTGCCAGCACCAATCAACTACAGGGGGCTAATGAGCAGTTCTTC. This codes for CASTNQLQGANEQFF.

This clone occurred a few times. The chain is built from TRBV28 and TRBJ1-1; the D is unclear. The CDR3 totals 15 residues. CDR1 is MDHEN, CDR2 SYDVKM, per germline. Trimming shortened V by 3 bases and J by 1 base, and 12 bases separated the two germline ends. The CDR3 DNA sequence: TGTGCCAGCAGTTTGTGGCAGACTCGGAACACTGAAGCTTTCTTT. This translates into CASSLWQTRNTEAFF.

The chain is built from TRBV29-1 and TRBJ2-7; 8 positions agree with TRBD2. Trimming removed 6 bases from V and 6 bases from J; junction bases left unmatched: 10. This CDR3 has 13 residues. CDR1 SQVTM and CDR2 ANQGSEA come from the germline V gene. CDR3 amino acids: CSVIERGTSEQYF. The CDR3, as DNA: TGCAGCGTGATTGAGCGGGGGACATCCGAGCAGTACTTC.

This clone was counted a single time. The CDR3 sequence is CASSVLAGEQYF. CDR3 DNA sequence: TGTGCCAGTAGTGTCCTGGCAGGCGAGCAGTACTTC. The chain employs TRBV19 and TRBJ2-7; D is unclear. Between the trimmed V and J ends, which lost 5 bases and 6 bases, there was a span of 11 bases. The V gene's germline CDR1 is LNHDA and CDR2 SQIVND (reference sequence). CDR3 length: 12 residues.

The chain uses TRBV4-2 and TRBJ1-3; D remains ambiguous. This CDR3 contains 18 residues. CDR1 LGHNA and CDR2 YNFKEQ come from the germline V gene. V was trimmed by 0 bases and J by 2 bases, leaving 17 bases between them. The CDR3 here is CASSQDQATGGPGNTIYF. DNA of the CDR3: TGTGCCAGCAGCCAAGATCAGGCTACGGGAGGGCCTGGAAACACCATATATTTT.

The rearrangement links TRBV24-1 to TRBJ2-5; D gene unclear. CDR1 and CDR2 from the germline V gene are KGHDR and SFDVKD. Deletions cut 0 bases from V and 0 bases from J, with 7 bases between. There are 15 residues in the CDR3. CDR3 nucleotide sequence: TGTGCCACCAGTGATTTGTCAGTCGACCAAGAGACCCAGTACTTC. Translated: CATSDLSVDQETQYF.

The chain recombines TRBV5-1 with TRBJ1-1, with D unresolved. The CDR3 is made up of 14 amino acids. V was clipped by 3 bases and J by 1 base, with 10 bases between them. Germline loops: CDR1 SGHRS, CDR2 YFSETQ. CDR3: CASSSLGGNTEAFF. CDR3 DNA sequence: TGCGCCAGCAGCTCGCTTGGCGGGAACACTGAAGCTTTCTTT.

The chain recombines TRBV24-1 with TRBJ1-4; possibly TRBD1 for D (6 bases). Germline V gene sequence: CDR1 KGHDR, CDR2 SFDVKD. The CDR3 is 12 amino acids. V was shortened by 7 bases and J by 8 bases, with 10 bases between the two germline ends. The CDR3 nucleotides read TGTGCCACCAGCATCACAGGGGAAAAACTGTTTTTT. Translated, it gives CATSITGEKLFF.

The chain links TRBV10-3 to TRBJ2-7, with 9 bases that match TRBD1. CDR1 and CDR2 (germline): ENHRY, SYGVKD. The CDR3 is 14 amino acids. The V segment lost 4 bases and the J segment 3 bases; nucleotides outside the gene matches: 4. The CDR3 reads CAISGGTGSYEQYF. CDR3 bases: TGTGCCATCAGTGGGGGGACAGGGAGCTACGAGCAGTACTTC.

The CDR3 here is CASSQRFRAANEKLFF. CDR3 coding DNA: TGCGCCAGCAGCCAACGTTTCAGGGCAGCTAATGAAAAACTGTTTTTT. The gene calls are TRBV4-1 and TRBJ1-4, with D tentatively TRBD1 (5 bases). V gave up 2 bases and J gave up 3 bases, with 13 bases separating them. The CDR3 totals 16 residues. Per germline, CDR1 MGHRA and CDR2 YSYEKL.